This TCR beta chain was identified in a study of T-cell memory formation after mild COVID-19. Findings of the study overall: Mostly located in CM and EM were contracting CD4+ clones, with contracting CD8+ clones located in EMRA. There was a balanced CD4/CD8 profile in clones contracting day 15 to 85, and later expanders leaned CD4+.

In regard to this clonotype: Its specificity is unknown.

After removal of 6 bases from V and 1 base from J, the junction contained 4 bases not matched to a gene. Germline V lookup: CDR1 DFQATT, CDR2 SNEGSKA (reference sequence). The CDR3 loop spans 13 amino acids. TCRdb passed the 5' RACE reads through MiXCR, listing each CDR3 protein once. The sample lists roughly 400,000 distinct CDR3 sequences; under 20% were seen once. Sequenced input: PBMCs or a T cell subset sorted from them (not recorded which). The receptor was derived from a young man who had mild COVID-19 (a few samples of this study predate the infection). Cell type and time point are not known. The chain couples TRBV20-1 to TRBJ2-5; TRBD1 aligns across 8 bases. The CDR3 protein is CSARDRCQETQYF. For the CDR3, the DNA is TGCAGTGCCCGGGACAGGTGCCAAGAGACCCAGTACTTC.